These 18 T cell receptor beta chains share one sample of origin, sequenced in a study of shared clonotypes between healthy human individuals. The data were produced by immunoSEQ multiplex PCR, yet TCRdb's version contains in-frame clones alone and is incomplete. The sample holds approximately 470,000 clones, around 80% seen once. Sequencing was performed on PBMCs. These TCRs come from a woman in her forties in good health. Some clones in this sample may be carry-over from other donors' samples.

The chain uses TRBV5-4 and TRBJ2-6, with D unclear. Trimming shortened V by 5 bases and J by 0 bases, and 6 bases separated the two germline ends. The CDR3 is 14 residues long. Per the germline V gene, CDR1 is SGHNT and CDR2 is YYREEE (reference sequence). The CDR3 nucleotides are TGTGCCAGCAGTTCGCGCTCTGGGGCCAACGTCCTGACTTTC. Amino acids: CASSSRSGANVLTF.

The rearrangement joins TRBV5-1 to TRBJ2-3; 9 bases line up with TRBD1. V shed 0 bases, J shed 6 bases, and the junction held 8 bases outside the gene matches. This CDR3 is 16 amino acids long. Per germline, CDR1 SGHRS and CDR2 YFSETQ. CDR3 DNA: TGCGCCAGCAGCTTGGCGAGGGACAGGGTCCCCGATACGCAGTATTTT. Amino acids: CASSLARDRVPDTQYF.

On this clone: The same CDR3 also results from other DNA sequences found in this sample. V usage is TRBV5-1 and J usage is TRBJ1-4; D unclear. V was cut by 4 bases and J by 3 bases, with 7 bases left in between. Germline-derived CDR1 and CDR2 are SGHRS and YFSETQ. This CDR3 region has 13 residues. The CDR3 sequence: CASSVGPNEKLFF. The CDR3 bases are TGCGCCAGCAGCGTCGGACCTAATGAAAAACTGTTTTTT.

The genes are TRBV20-1 and TRBJ2-7; the D gene is possibly TRBD2 (7 bases). V lost 6 bases, J lost 9 bases, and 12 bases lay in between. This CDR3 has 10 amino acids. The germline V gene has CDR1 DFQATT and CDR2 SNEGSKA (reference sequence). Here the CDR3 reads CSAQGGVQYF. The CDR3 nucleotides read TGCAGTGCACAAGGGGGGGTGCAGTACTTC.

J is TRBJ2-2 and V is TRBV10-2; possible D gene TRBD2, 6 bases. Germline values: CDR1 WSHSY, CDR2 SAAADI. The CDR3 length is 15 residues. The germline V and J ends were trimmed by 6 bases and 7 bases, with 18 bases remaining between them. The CDR3 DNA sequence: TGCGCCAGCAGGTTTGGAGGGAGAGTGGACGGGGAGCTGTTTTTT. Protein sequence: CASRFGGRVDGELFF.

This sequence joins TRBV28 and TRBJ2-7, with 9 positions matching TRBD2. Per germline, CDR1 MDHEN and CDR2 SYDVKM. With 10 bases clipped from V and 3 bases from J, the junction kept 13 bases outside the gene matches. The CDR3 is 15 residues long. Here the CDR3 reads CATRTQAGGYYEQYF. The CDR3, as DNA: TGTGCCACCCGTACCCAAGCGGGAGGATACTACGAGCAGTACTTC.

A remark on this clone: This clone may be a read error of a much larger clone one base away. Other nucleotide sequences in the sample specify the same CDR3. The chain links TRBV11-2 to TRBJ2-2, with unresolved D. Germline CDR1 is SGHAT and CDR2 is FQNNGV. The CDR3 loop spans 12 amino acids. Trimming left V 1 base short and J 6 bases short, with 3 bases between. In DNA, the CDR3 is TGTGCCAGCAGCTTAGGGGCCGGGGAGCTGTTTTTT. Amino acids: CASSLGAGELFF. Looking up the rest from reference TRBV11-2 and TRBJ2-2 gives the full variable domain: EAGVAQSPRYKIIEKRQSVAFWCNPISGHATLYWYQQILGQGPKLLIQFQNNGVVDDSQLPKDRFSAERLKGVDSTLKIQPAKLEDSAVYLCASSLGAGELFFGEGSRLTVL.

Concerning this clone: This is likely an artifact of a read error, given a far larger clone one base away. The sample holds other DNA sequences that translate to the same CDR3. V and J are TRBV29-1 and TRBJ2-2; TRBD2 matches at 10 bases. Germline values: CDR1 SQVTM, CDR2 ANQGSEA. The CDR3 has 16 residues. The CDR3 is CSVGASGSLLSGELFF. The CDR3 region has the DNA TGCAGCGTTGGGGCTAGCGGGAGCCTCTTGTCCGGGGAACTGTTTTTT.

V gene TRBV11-2 combines with J gene TRBJ2-1; D might be TRBD2 (7 bases). Looked up from germline, CDR1 is SGHAT and CDR2 is FQNNGV. V lost 2 bases to trimming and J lost 0 bases, with 11 bases between them. CDR3 size: 16 residues. CDR3 region: CASSLMAGASYNEQFF. The CDR3 nucleotides read TGTGCCAGCAGCTTAATGGCGGGGGCCTCCTACAATGAGCAGTTCTTC.

J is TRBJ2-1 and V is TRBV4-1; D remains unclear. The CDR3 has 18 amino acids. Germline V lookup: CDR1 MGHRA, CDR2 YSYEKL. The V gene lost 3 bases and the J gene lost 3 bases, with 21 bases spanning the gap. CDR3 nucleotide sequence: TGCGCCAGCAGCCACCCCCCTCTTCGGCGGTCCTTCTACAATGAGCAGTTCTTC. Translated: CASSHPPLRRSFYNEQFF.

Many counts were recorded for this clone. The rearrangement links TRBV14 to TRBJ2-5, with D possibly being TRBD2 (7 bases). CDR1 and CDR2 from the germline V gene are SGHDN and FVKESK. The V end lost 4 bases, the J end lost 3 bases, and 21 bases lay between the germline ends. The CDR3 loop spans 17 amino acids. The CDR3 sequence: CASSLLMSTGREETQYF. The CDR3 DNA reads as TGTGCCAGCAGCCTCCTGATGAGCACAGGGAGGGAAGAGACCCAGTACTTC.

A remark on this clone: At one of its ends the junction is not consistent with the germline gene, which may arise from a read error. V gene TRBV2 combines with J gene TRBJ2-7, with 7 bases lining up with TRBD1. Per germline, CDR1 SNHLY and CDR2 FYNNEI. CDR3 length: 13 residues. The CDR3 nucleotides read TGTGCCAGCAGTGTGGAATTACAGGGGTTGTTGGACTTC. Encoded protein: CASSVELQGLLDF.

Regarding this clone: At one of its ends the junction is not consistent with the germline gene, which may arise from a read error. The chain employs TRBV30 and TRBJ1-1, with 8 bases that match TRBD1. Germline V gene lookup returns CDR1 GTSNPN and CDR2 SVGIG (reference sequence). The CDR3 extends over 13 amino acids. The DNA of the CDR3 is TGTGCCTGGAGGACAGGGGTGAAAACTGAAGCTTTCTTT. Translated, it gives CAWRTGVKTEAFF. The entire variable domain, with the rest obtained from reference TRBV30 and TRBJ1-1, is as follows: SQTIHQWPATLVQPVGSPLSLECTVEGTSNPNLYWYRQAAGRGLQLLFYSVGIGQISSEVPQNLSASRPQDRQFILSSKKLLLSDSGFYLCAWRTGVKTEAFFGQGTRLTVV.

About this clone itself: A read error may be the cause here, since a much bigger clone is one base away. J is TRBJ2-1 and V is TRBV29-1, with 13 bases aligning to TRBD2. The germline V gene has CDR1 SQVTM and CDR2 ANQGSEA. This CDR3 region has 14 residues. The CDR3: CGVSGLAGNNEQFF. The CDR3 DNA reads TGCGGCGTATCGGGACTAGCGGGAAACAATGAGCAGTTCTTC.

This clone was detected ten times or more. This rearrangement joins TRBV5-1 to TRBJ2-3; the D gene is possibly TRBD2 (6 bases). This CDR3 comprises 14 residues. Germline-derived CDR1 and CDR2 are SGHRS and YFSETQ. V gave up 2 bases and J gave up 4 bases, with 11 bases separating them. Written as DNA, the CDR3 is TGCGCCAGCAGCTTTATTGGAGGGTCAGATACGCAGTATTTT. Translating gives CASSFIGGSDTQYF.

J is TRBJ2-1 and V is TRBV4-2, with D perhaps matching TRBD2 (6 bases). This CDR3 has 15 residues. Germline V gene data show CDR1 as LGHNA and CDR2 as YNFKEQ. Trimming pared 0 bases from V and 4 bases from J, leaving 10 bases between. DNA for the CDR3: TGTGCCAGCAGCCAAGATCCCGGGGGATACAATGAGCAGTTCTTC. Translating gives CASSQDPGGYNEQFF.

The chain employs TRBV28 and TRBJ2-3, with unresolved D. This CDR3 has 14 residues. V was cut by 3 bases and J by 6 bases, with 13 bases left in between. In germline, CDR1 is MDHEN, CDR2 SYDVKM. The CDR3 sequence: CASSFPGSSDTQYF. For the CDR3, the DNA is TGTGCCAGCAGTTTCCCCGGTTCATCGGATACGCAGTATTTT.

This clone appeared a single time. The rearrangement joins TRBV28 to TRBJ2-5; weak D call: TRBD2 (5 bases). This CDR3 is built from 15 residues. V lost 2 bases and J lost 2, with 12 bases in between. The germline gives CDR1 MDHEN, CDR2 SYDVKM. CDR3: CASSLGRRIQETQYF. In nucleotides, the CDR3 is TGTGCCAGCAGTTTAGGCCGGAGGATTCAAGAGACCCAGTACTTC.